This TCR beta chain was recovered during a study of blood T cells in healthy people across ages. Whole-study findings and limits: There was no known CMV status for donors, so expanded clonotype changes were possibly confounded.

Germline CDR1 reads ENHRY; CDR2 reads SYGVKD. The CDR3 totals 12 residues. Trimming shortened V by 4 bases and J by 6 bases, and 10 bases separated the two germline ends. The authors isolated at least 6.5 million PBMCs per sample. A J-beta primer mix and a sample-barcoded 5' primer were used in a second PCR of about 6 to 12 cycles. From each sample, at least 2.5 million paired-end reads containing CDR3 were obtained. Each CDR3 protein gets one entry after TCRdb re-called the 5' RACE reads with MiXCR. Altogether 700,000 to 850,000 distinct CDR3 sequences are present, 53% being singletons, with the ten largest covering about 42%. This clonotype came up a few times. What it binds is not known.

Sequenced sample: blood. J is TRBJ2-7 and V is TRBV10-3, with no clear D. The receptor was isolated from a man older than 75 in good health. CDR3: CAISVVAGEQYF. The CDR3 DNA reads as TGTGCCATCAGTGTGGTGGCTGGCGAGCAGTACTTC.